This entry lists 28 T cell receptor beta chains sequenced from one sample in a study of blood T cell repertoires in COVID-19. The data were produced by immunoSEQ multiplex PCR, yet TCRdb's version contains in-frame clones alone and is incomplete. The sample has around 160,000 clones, around 87% seen once. Sequencing was done on a sample of PBMCs or T cells enriched from blood (not recorded which). All receptors derive from a woman aged 25 to 45 with acute COVID-19.

The CDR3 reads CASKPGGPNTEAFF. DNA of the CDR3: TGTGCCAGTAAACCAGGGGGCCCGAACACTGAAGCTTTCTTT. The rearrangement links TRBV19 to TRBJ1-1, with 8 bases identical to TRBD1. The CDR3 spans 14 residues. Germline CDR1 LNHDA, CDR2 SQIVND (reference sequence). V lost 7 bases and J lost 1; bases outside the gene matches: 5.

This chain connects TRBV7-2 to TRBJ2-1; D not resolved. Germline CDR1 SGHTA, CDR2 FQGNSA. The CDR3 has 15 residues. Trimming stripped 3 bases from V and 2 bases from J, with 11 bases between. Here the CDR3 reads CASSFLTGTYNEQFF. The DNA for the CDR3 is TGTGCCAGCAGCTTCTTAACGGGTACCTACAATGAGCAGTTCTTC.

The chain has TRBV5-6 and TRBJ1-6; 8 positions match TRBD1. The CDR3 is 14 amino acids. After removal of 4 bases from V and 7 bases from J, the junction contained 4 bases not matched to a gene. Germline V gives CDR1 SGHDT, CDR2 YYEEEE. This chain's CDR3 is CASSETGVNSPLHF. CDR3 in DNA: TGTGCCAGCAGCGAGACAGGGGTAAATTCACCCCTCCACTTT.

In its sample, this clone was seen once. The rearrangement joins TRBV6-2 or TRBV6-3 to TRBJ1-5; 7 nucleotides line up with TRBD1. The CDR3 runs to 15 residues. After removal of 6 bases from V and 2 bases from J, the junction contained 7 bases not matched to a gene. Germline loops: CDR1 MNHEY, CDR2 SVGEGT. CDR3 DNA: TGTGCCAGCAGCGCAGGGGGATACGGCAATCAGCCCCAGCATTTT. It yields the protein CASSAGGYGNQPQHF.

This chain connects TRBV7-9 to TRBJ2-7; 9 bases fit TRBD2. The J segment lost 1 base and the V segment lost 3 bases, leaving 4 bases of the junction unmatched. There are 15 residues in the CDR3. Germline CDR1 and CDR2: SEHNR and FQNEAQ (reference sequence). The CDR3: CASSFIAGESYEQYF. The CDR3 DNA reads TGTGCCAGCAGCTTCATAGCGGGAGAGTCCTACGAGCAGTACTTC.

The genes are TRBV7-3 and TRBJ2-1; 9 nucleotides match TRBD2. V shed 5 bases, J shed 7 bases, and the junction held 9 bases outside the gene matches. CDR1 SGHTA and CDR2 FQGTGA come from the germline V gene. This CDR3 is 15 amino acids long. CDR3 in DNA: TGTGCCAGCAGCCCCGTAGCGGGAGTGGGGAATGAGCAGTTCTTC. The encoded protein is CASSPVAGVGNEQFF.

J is TRBJ2-3 and V is TRBV4-3; D is ambiguous. Between the trimmed V and J ends, which lost 3 bases and 4 bases, there was a span of 5 bases. This CDR3 is 12 amino acids long. Germline V gene sequence: CDR1 LGHNA, CDR2 YSLEER. CDR3 nucleotides: TGCGCCAGCAGCCAGAGGTCAGATACGCAGTATTTT. Encoded protein: CASSQRSDTQYF.

About this clone itself: The same CDR3 can be traced to other DNA sequences in this sample. The V gene is TRBV27, the J gene TRBJ2-7; D unclear. This CDR3 contains 14 residues. Germline V gene data show CDR1 as MNHEY and CDR2 as SMNVEV (reference sequence). V gave up 0 bases and J gave up 3 bases, with 9 bases separating them. The CDR3 DNA sequence: TGTGCCAGCAGTTTATCCACATATGACTACGAGCAGTACTTC. Translated: CASSLSTYDYEQYF.

This sequence joins TRBV30 and TRBJ2-1; 10 bases align to TRBD2. Germline lookup yields CDR1 GTSNPN and CDR2 SVGIG (reference sequence). Unmatched junction bases numbered 9, after V lost 8 bases and J lost 2 bases. This CDR3 contains 15 residues. CDR3 DNA: TGTGCCCTGAGGTGGACTAGCGGTCCCTACAATGAGCAGTTCTTC. Encoded protein: CALRWTSGPYNEQFF.

The chain combines TRBV10-3 with TRBJ1-1, with 9 positions matching TRBD1. Germline CDR1 and CDR2: ENHRY and SYGVKD. The CDR3 is 16 amino acids. V shed 2 bases and J 7 bases; nucleotides not matched to a gene: 11. In nucleotides, the CDR3 is TGTGCCATCAGTGAGGGGCAGCTCGGGACAGGGAGTGAAGCTTTCTTT. Encoded protein: CAISEGQLGTGSEAFF.

The V call is TRBV3-1 (or the pseudogene TRBV3-2), the J call TRBJ2-1; D is possibly TRBD2 (6 bases). This CDR3 comprises 12 residues. Trimming removed 1 base from V and 10 bases from J, with 8 bases in between. Germline V gene sequence: CDR1 LGHDT, CDR2 YNNKEL (reference sequence). CDR3 region: CASSQAAGEQFF. CDR3 DNA: TGTGCCAGCAGCCAAGCTGCGGGAGAGCAGTTCTTC.

The rearrangement uses TRBV2 and TRBJ2-4; TRBD2 matches 10 bases. Trimming took 4 bases from V and 6 from J; bases not matched to a gene: 9. The length of the CDR3 is 16 residues. Germline-derived CDR1 and CDR2 are SNHLY and FYNNEI. The CDR3 DNA follows: TGTGCCAGCAGTGGTTGGAGGGAGCGGGAGGGAAACATTCAGTACTTC. Protein product: CASSGWREREGNIQYF.

There are a few counts of this clone. V and J are TRBV10-3 and TRBJ1-6; D not certain. The germline V gene has CDR1 ENHRY and CDR2 SYGVKD. The CDR3 consists of 17 residues. Trimming left V 4 bases short and J 0 bases short, with 13 bases between. For the CDR3, the DNA is TGTGCCATCAGTGGGGGAGAGGGAAGCTCCTATAATTCACCCCTCCACTTT. Its protein product is CAISGGEGSSYNSPLHF.

The V call is TRBV19, the J call TRBJ1-5, with TRBD1 as a possible D gene (5 bases). V lost 4 bases and J lost 6, with 13 bases in between. Germline CDR1 LNHDA, CDR2 SQIVND (reference sequence). The CDR3 is 14 residues long. This CDR3 reads CASSTQGRGQPQHF. In DNA, the CDR3 is TGTGCCAGTAGTACCCAGGGTCGCGGTCAGCCCCAGCATTTT.

In its sample, this clone was seen once. The chain has TRBV6-1 and TRBJ1-5, with 9 bases lining up with TRBD1. The CDR3 consists of 16 residues. Germline CDR1 reads MNHNS; CDR2 reads SASEGT. The V gene end was trimmed by 3 bases and the J gene end by 0 bases; junction bases not matched to a gene: 3. CDR3 sequence (DNA): TGTGCCAGCAGTGACCGGGACAGGGATAGCAATCAGCCCCAGCATTTT. It specifies CASSDRDRDSNQPQHF.

V and J are TRBV6-2 or TRBV6-3 and TRBJ2-3; tentatively, D is TRBD1 (6 bases). Germline V CDR1 and CDR2: MNHEY, SVGEGT. V lost 5 bases and J 0 bases, leaving 9 bases between the germline ends. The CDR3 extends over 14 amino acids. The CDR3 is CASSSQGSTDTQYF. CDR3 bases: TGTGCCAGCAGTAGCCAGGGGAGCACAGATACGCAGTATTTT.

The genes are TRBV5-1 and TRBJ2-7; TRBD1 agrees at 8 bases. V shed 3 bases, J shed 4 bases, and the junction held 9 bases outside the gene matches. CDR1 is SGHRS and CDR2 is YFSETQ in the germline V gene. This CDR3 is 15 amino acids long. The CDR3 DNA reads as TGCGCCAGCAGCTCGGCGACAGGGGTCGGGTACGAGCAGTACTTC. It codes for CASSSATGVGYEQYF.

The chain joins TRBV28 to TRBJ2-5, with TRBD2 as a possible D gene (6 bases). V lost 5 bases to trimming and J lost 6 bases, with 13 bases between them. CDR1 MDHEN and CDR2 SYDVKM come from the germline V gene. CDR3 length: 13 residues. Here the CDR3 DNA reads TGTGCCAGCAGTGGCGGGGACCCACAGACCCAGTACTTC. Amino acids: CASSGGDPQTQYF.

The V gene is TRBV6-5, the J gene TRBJ2-1; tentative D call: TRBD2 (5 bases). Trimming left V 2 bases short and J 5 bases short, with 10 bases between. This CDR3 spans 14 amino acids. CDR1 and CDR2 (germline): MNHEY, SVGAGI. The CDR3 protein is CASSYGGLNNEQFF. The CDR3 DNA reads as TGTGCCAGCAGTTACGGAGGCCTTAACAATGAGCAGTTCTTC.

This clone was detected only once. This sequence joins TRBV29-1 and TRBJ2-3; TRBD1 aligns across 8 bases. J gave up 3 bases and V 5 bases, and 10 bases lay outside the gene matches. CDR3 size: 15 residues. From germline, CDR1 is SQVTM and CDR2 ANQGSEA. For the CDR3, the DNA is TGCAGCGTTACAGGGGGAACTAGCAGAACAGATACGCAGTATTTT. Translated, it gives CSVTGGTSRTDTQYF.

A few counts support this clone. A read error may produce the germline difference seen at one junction end. The CDR3 is CASRTTHLSDLDF. The CDR3, as DNA: TGTGCCAGCAGAACCACGCACCTCAGCGACCTAGATTTT. The chain uses TRBV28 and TRBJ1-3, with D hard to call. CDR3 length: 13 amino acids. Looked up from germline, CDR1 is MDHEN and CDR2 is SYDVKM.

The CDR3 region has the DNA TGTGCCAGCAGCGGCGGGCCGGCGGGCTCCTACGAGCAGTACTTC. It specifies CASSGGPAGSYEQYF. J is TRBJ2-7 and V is TRBV7-2; D possibly corresponds to TRBD2 (5 bases). Germline V gene lookup returns CDR1 SGHTA and CDR2 FQGNSA. The CDR3 totals 15 residues. Between the trimmed V and J ends, which lost 5 bases and 0 bases, there was a span of 14 bases.

The rearrangement joins TRBV29-1 to TRBJ2-3; D perhaps matches TRBD1 (5 bases). The CDR3 is 13 amino acids. V gave up 5 bases and J gave up 0 bases, with 9 bases separating them. Germline CDR1 is SQVTM and CDR2 is ANQGSEA. The DNA of the CDR3 is TGCAGCGTTACAGGCCCAAGCACAGATACGCAGTATTTT. It encodes CSVTGPSTDTQYF.

The chain employs TRBV11-2 and TRBJ2-3; 7 nucleotides line up with TRBD2. V lost 4 bases and J lost 3; bases outside the gene matches: 1. Germline V gives CDR1 SGHAT, CDR2 FQNNGV. The CDR3 extends over 13 amino acids. The CDR3 coding sequence is TGTGCCAGCAGCTGGACTAGAACAGATACGCAGTATTTT. Translating it yields CASSWTRTDTQYF.

The chain couples TRBV6-5 to TRBJ1-2, with D perhaps TRBD1 (5 bases). The V end lost 8 bases, the J end lost 6 bases, and 16 bases lay between the germline ends. The CDR3 totals 13 residues. Looked up from germline, CDR1 is MNHEY and CDR2 is SVGAGI. The DNA of the CDR3 is TGTGCCAGCGGGGGGACGGAGACGGATGGCTACACCTTC. It encodes CASGGTETDGYTF.

This clone was recorded a few times. The V and J genes are TRBV19 and TRBJ1-5; D call uncertain. CDR1 and CDR2 (germline): LNHDA, SQIVND (reference sequence). The CDR3 is 15 residues long. The V and J ends lost 7 bases and 1 base respectively, with 14 bases between them. The CDR3 region is CASTTRVESNQPQHF. In nucleotides, the CDR3 is TGTGCCAGTACCACGAGGGTTGAGAGCAATCAGCCCCAGCATTTT.

The chain joins TRBV28 to TRBJ1-2; a possible D gene is TRBD1 (5 bases). V dropped 6 bases and J dropped 4 bases, with 21 bases sitting between them. The CDR3 runs to 16 residues. CDR1 is MDHEN and CDR2 is SYDVKM in the germline V gene. Here the CDR3 reads CASRVLRGAQSYGYTF. In DNA, the CDR3 is TGTGCCAGCAGAGTGCTAAGGGGTGCCCAGTCCTATGGCTACACCTTC.

CDR3 amino acids: CASSYTPVTSGRGWTGELFF. DNA of the CDR3: TGTGCCAGCAGCTACACCCCTGTCACTAGCGGGAGGGGTTGGACCGGGGAGCTGTTTTTT. The rearrangement joins TRBV28 to TRBJ2-2; 13 positions match TRBD2. The CDR3 is 20 amino acids. Germline V CDR1 and CDR2: MDHEN, SYDVKM. V was clipped by 6 bases and J by 5 bases; unmatched bases: 18.